Below are 30 T cell receptor beta chains sequenced from a single sample in a study of metastatic and nonmetastatic thyroid tumors. From the PCR reads, TCRdb re-called clones with MiXCR. The sample yields roughly 34,000 clones, around 33% seen once. Until they underwent thyroid surgery, no patient had received any treatment. Sequencing was performed on tumor tissue. The receptors were sampled from a female donor with papillary thyroid cancer or a benign thyroid nodule (not recorded which). Some clones in this sample may be carry-over from other donors' samples.

This clone was seen more than once but under ten times. V usage is TRBV12-3 or TRBV12-4 and J usage is TRBJ2-1; D remains ambiguous. V gave up 4 bases and J gave up 0 bases, with 13 bases separating them. The CDR3 is 16 residues long. CDR3: CASSWEALSSYNEQFF. DNA of the CDR3: TGTGCCAGCAGTTGGGAAGCGCTAAGCTCCTACAATGAGCAGTTCTTC.

The chain joins TRBV4-1 to TRBJ1-5; 8 bases are shared with TRBD1. Germline V gives CDR1 MGHRA, CDR2 YSYEKL. Trimming took 4 bases from V and 7 from J; bases not matched to a gene: 12. The CDR3 is 16 amino acids. CDR3: CASSPSTTGVGQPQHF. The CDR3 bases are TGCGCCAGCAGCCCTAGCACGACAGGGGTTGGGCAGCCCCAGCATTTT.

The chain employs TRBV6-1 and TRBJ2-6, with D possibly TRBD1 on 6 matching bases. V was pared by 5 bases and J by 4 bases, with 15 bases between. This CDR3 has 16 residues. Germline lookup yields CDR1 MNHNS and CDR2 SASEGT. The CDR3 spells CASSSYRVSGANVLTF. The CDR3 region has the DNA TGTGCCAGCAGTTCGTACAGGGTTTCAGGGGCCAACGTCCTGACTTTC.

The chain couples TRBV11-3 to TRBJ1-1, with D possibly being TRBD1 (5 bases). V lost 1 base to trimming and J lost 5 bases, with 11 bases between them. This CDR3 has 14 residues. Germline CDR1 is SGHNT and CDR2 is YENEEA. Here the CDR3 reads CASSLGSGWTEAFF. The CDR3 DNA sequence: TGTGCCAGCAGCTTAGGGTCAGGGTGGACTGAAGCTTTCTTT.

This chain joins TRBV9 and TRBJ2-5; D might be TRBD2 (7 bases). This CDR3 is built from 13 residues. With 4 bases removed from V and 5 bases from J, the gap between germline ends came to 12 bases. Per the germline V gene, CDR1 is SGDLS and CDR2 is YYNGEE. The CDR3 spells CASSLGGLETQYF. The CDR3 nucleotides are TGTGCCAGCAGCCTCGGGGGGCTTGAGACCCAGTACTTC.

This clone was recorded a few times. CDR3 in amino acids: CASKLRDAYYEQYF. The CDR3 DNA reads TGTGCCAGCAAACTCCGGGACGCTTACTACGAGCAGTACTTC. The chain uses TRBV6-2 or TRBV6-3 and TRBJ2-7; D tentatively fits TRBD1 or TRBD2 (5 bases each). The CDR3 covers 14 residues. V dropped 7 bases and J dropped 3 bases, with 16 bases sitting between them. Looked up from germline, CDR1 is MNHEY and CDR2 is SVGEGT.

About this clone: The sample carries other DNA sequences with the same CDR3. The chain employs TRBV28 and TRBJ1-1; 7 bases fit TRBD1. Per germline, CDR1 MDHEN and CDR2 SYDVKM. The CDR3 loop spans 14 amino acids. After removal of 6 bases from V and 6 bases from J, the junction contained 10 bases not matched to a gene. CDR3 in DNA: TGTGCCAGCAGCCCTATTAGACAGGGTCCTGAAGCTTTCTTT. Protein: CASSPIRQGPEAFF.

This chain uses TRBV5-1 with TRBJ1-4; TRBD1 might be the D (5 bases). The CDR3 is 14 residues long. The V and J ends lost 2 bases and 5 bases respectively, with 10 bases between them. Germline lookup yields CDR1 SGHRS and CDR2 YFSETQ. CDR3 DNA sequence: TGCGCCAGCAGCTTATACGGGGCAAATGAAAAACTGTTTTTT. This encodes CASSLYGANEKLFF.

This chain joins TRBV6-1 and TRBJ1-2, with D maybe TRBD1 (6 bases). Germline V gene lookup returns CDR1 MNHNS and CDR2 SASEGT. CDR3 length: 14 residues. The V and J ends lost 5 bases and 7 bases respectively, with 17 bases between them. CDR3 amino acids: CASSIKQGSGGYTF. The CDR3 nucleotides are TGTGCCAGCAGTATCAAACAGGGTTCTGGTGGCTACACCTTC.

This clone was counted a few times. The chain joins TRBV27 to TRBJ1-6, with 11 bases aligning to TRBD1. The germline gives CDR1 MNHEY, CDR2 SMNVEV (reference sequence). The CDR3 totals 18 residues. Trimming removed 5 bases from V and 0 bases from J; junction bases left unmatched: 6. The CDR3, as DNA: TGTGCCAGCAGTATGGGACAGGGGGTGAGCTCCTATAATTCACCCCTCCACTTT. Amino acids: CASSMGQGVSSYNSPLHF.

The rearrangement uses TRBV12-3 or TRBV12-4 and TRBJ2-7; TRBD1 matches at 7 bases. Trimming removed 7 bases from V and 6 bases from J; junction bases left unmatched: 12. This CDR3 comprises 14 residues. CDR3 coding DNA: TGTGCCAGCAAATCTCAACAGGGGTTGGTCGAGCAGTACTTC. Its protein product is CASKSQQGLVEQYF.

Points on this clone: Relative to the germline gene, one junction end is altered; a read error may explain this. V and J are TRBV6-4 and TRBJ2-1; 12 bases align to TRBD1. Germline V gene sequence: CDR1 MRHNA, CDR2 SNTAGT. This CDR3 spans 17 amino acids. The CDR3 bases are TGTGTCAGCAGTGAGTCCACCGGGACAGGGGGCCGGGATGAGCAGTTCTTC. It is translated as CVSSESTGTGGRDEQFF.

For the CDR3, the DNA is TGTGCCAGCAGCTTAGCCGGGACGGAGAGAGGCTACACCTTC. This gives the protein CASSLAGTERGYTF. The chain couples TRBV7-8 to TRBJ1-2; D perhaps matches TRBD1 (5 bases). The CDR3 contains 14 residues. The germline V and J ends were trimmed by 0 bases and 8 bases, with 13 bases remaining between them. Germline V gene sequence: CDR1 SGHVS, CDR2 FQNEAQ.

The chain uses TRBV20-1 and TRBJ2-1; the D is unclear. V dropped 6 bases and J dropped 4 bases, with 16 bases sitting between them. The CDR3 length is 14 residues. Germline V gene data show CDR1 as DFQATT and CDR2 as SNEGSKA (reference sequence). CDR3 in amino acids: CSAEVGNGYNEQFF. CDR3 nucleotide sequence: TGCAGTGCCGAGGTAGGGAATGGGTACAATGAGCAGTTCTTC.

The rearrangement links TRBV11-3 to TRBJ2-7; no clear D gene. Per the germline V gene, CDR1 is SGHNT and CDR2 is YENEEA. V lost 1 base and J 6 bases, leaving 7 bases between the germline ends. This CDR3 is 12 amino acids long. The CDR3 DNA sequence: TGTGCCAGCAGCTTAGGATACGGCGAGCAGTACTTC. This sequence encodes CASSLGYGEQYF.

V usage is TRBV12-3 or TRBV12-4 and J usage is TRBJ2-7, with 8 nucleotides matching TRBD2. V shed 7 bases, J shed 5 bases, and the junction held 16 bases outside the gene matches. The CDR3 runs 16 residues. CDR3 bases: TGTGCCAGCACCTCCGCGTGGGCGGGAGGCCCGAACGAGCAGTACTTC. As protein: CASTSAWAGGPNEQYF.

This clone has only a few counts. The V call is TRBV6-2 or TRBV6-3, the J call TRBJ2-7; 8 bases align to TRBD1. Germline lookup yields CDR1 MNHEY and CDR2 SVGEGT. J gave up 2 bases and V 6 bases, and 6 bases lay outside the gene matches. The CDR3 consists of 14 residues. In nucleotides, the CDR3 is TGTGCCAGCAGCAGGGGGGACAGGACCTACGAGCAGTACTTC. The encoded protein is CASSRGDRTYEQYF.

This chain connects TRBV2 to TRBJ2-7; a possible D gene is TRBD2 (5 bases). The V end lost 1 base, the J end lost 3 bases, and 10 bases lay between the germline ends. CDR1 SNHLY and CDR2 FYNNEI come from the germline V gene. The CDR3 runs to 14 residues. The CDR3 sequence: CASSEEAVVYEQYF. CDR3 coding DNA: TGTGCCAGCAGTGAAGAAGCGGTGGTCTACGAGCAGTACTTC.

The chain recombines TRBV28 with TRBJ2-6; 8 nucleotides align to TRBD1. CDR1 and CDR2 from the germline V gene are MDHEN and SYDVKM. This CDR3 is built from 16 residues. V shed 3 bases, J shed 3 bases, and the junction held 4 bases outside the gene matches. The CDR3 loop is CASSFAGGGGANVLTF. The CDR3 coding sequence is TGTGCCAGCAGTTTCGCAGGGGGCGGTGGGGCCAACGTCCTGACTTTC. The full variable domain, in which reference TRBV28 and TRBJ2-6 provide the parts outside the CDR3, is DVKVTQSSRYLVKRTGEKVFLECVQDMDHENMFWYRQDPGLGLRLIYFSYDVKMKEKGDIPEGYSVSREKKERFSLILESASTNQTSMYLCASSFAGGGGANVLTFGAGSRLTVL.

This clone was recorded at least ten times. The gene calls are TRBV5-1 and TRBJ1-4; D is ambiguous. Trimming cost V 4 bases and J 8 bases, with 18 bases left between them. Germline V gene lookup returns CDR1 SGHRS and CDR2 YFSETQ. The CDR3 has 15 residues. CDR3 residues: CASSPGIDLKEKLFF. The CDR3 region has the DNA TGCGCCAGCAGCCCGGGGATCGACCTGAAAGAAAAACTGTTTTTT.

Notes on this clone: Other DNA variants within this sample encode the same CDR3. The chain employs TRBV6-1 and TRBJ1-6; no firm D call. This CDR3 comprises 14 residues. Looked up from germline, CDR1 is MNHNS and CDR2 is SASEGT. V was cut by 6 bases and J by 2 bases, with 8 bases left in between. The CDR3 region is CASSAGPYNSPLHF. CDR3 DNA: TGTGCCAGCAGCGCAGGACCCTATAATTCACCCCTCCACTTT.

The table lists this clone with a few counts. The chain carries TRBV6-1 and TRBJ1-1; possible D gene TRBD1, 5 bases. This CDR3 region has 16 residues. Germline-derived CDR1 and CDR2 are MNHNS and SASEGT. V was cut by 6 bases and J by 5 bases, with 22 bases left in between. This chain's CDR3 is CASSHGRSPGWTEAFF. The CDR3 DNA sequence: TGTGCCAGCAGCCACGGGAGGTCCCCAGGGTGGACTGAAGCTTTCTTT.

The rearrangement joins TRBV6-1 to TRBJ2-7; D uncertain. The CDR3 contains 11 residues. Germline V gives CDR1 MNHNS, CDR2 SASEGT. With 5 bases removed from V and 4 bases from J, the gap between germline ends came to 6 bases. CDR3 nucleotide sequence: TGTGCCAGCAGTTCCCCTTACGAGCAGTACTTC. Translating gives CASSSPYEQYF.

The rearrangement joins TRBV6-2 or TRBV6-3 to TRBJ2-4; D possibly corresponds to TRBD2 (5 bases). The V and J ends lost 10 bases and 5 bases respectively, with 18 bases between them. CDR1 is MNHEY and CDR2 is SVGEGT in the germline V gene. The length of the CDR3 is 14 residues. This CDR3 is CATLNREKENIQYF. The DNA of the CDR3 is TGTGCCACCCTAAATAGGGAGAAAGAAAACATTCAGTACTTC.

This rearrangement joins TRBV20-1 to TRBJ2-7; 7 bases match TRBD1. The CDR3 runs 14 residues. Germline V lookup: CDR1 DFQATT, CDR2 SNEGSKA (reference sequence). Germline trimming cut 7 bases from V and 3 bases from J; bases unmatched to any gene: 12. The chain's CDR3 is CSELDRSGGYEQYF. The CDR3 nucleotides read TGCAGTGAGCTGGACAGGTCAGGCGGCTACGAGCAGTACTTC.

V and J are TRBV9 and TRBJ1-2; D perhaps matches TRBD1 (5 bases). From germline, CDR1 is SGDLS and CDR2 YYNGEE. The V gene lost 0 bases and the J gene lost 4 bases, with 10 bases spanning the gap. The CDR3 length is 14 residues. The CDR3 loop reads CASSVATGSYGYTF. The CDR3 DNA sequence: TGTGCCAGCAGCGTAGCTACAGGTAGCTATGGCTACACCTTC.

By frequency in the sample, this clone is large. The chain carries TRBV24-1 and TRBJ1-2, with D possibly matching TRBD1 (5 bases). Germline assignment: CDR1 KGHDR and CDR2 SFDVKD. The germline V and J ends were trimmed by 7 bases and 0 bases, with 29 bases remaining between them. This CDR3 region has 20 residues. The CDR3 DNA sequence: TGTGCCACCAGCCCTAAAGTGGGGCAGCCGAAAAATGATACTAACTATGGCTACACCTTC. Protein product: CATSPKVGQPKNDTNYGYTF.

The chain has TRBV5-1 and TRBJ2-1; 11 bases map to TRBD2. Germline V CDR1 and CDR2: SGHRS, YFSETQ. The CDR3 contains 13 residues. J lost 8 bases, V lost 3 bases, and 1 base had no gene match. The CDR3 protein is CASSSGLADEQFF. CDR3 nucleotides: TGCGCCAGCAGCTCGGGACTAGCGGATGAGCAGTTCTTC. Based on the CDR3 plus reference TRBV5-1 and TRBJ2-1, the full variable domain is KAGVTQTPRYLIKTRGQQVTLSCSPISGHRSVSWYQQTPGQGLQFLFEYFSETQRNKGNFPGRFSGRQFSNSRSEMNVSTLELGDSALYLCASSSGLADEQFFGPGTRLTVL.

The J gene is TRBJ2-1, the V gene TRBV5-1, with 9 bases matching TRBD2. V gave up 4 bases and J gave up 8 bases; unmatched junction bases: 16. The germline V gene encodes CDR1 SGHRS and CDR2 YFSETQ. The length of the CDR3 is 17 residues. DNA for the CDR3: TGCGCCAGCAGCCCCGGACTAGCGTCGATCCTCTCTTATGAGCAGTTCTTC. Translation gives CASSPGLASILSYEQFF.

There are a few counts of this clone. V usage is TRBV6-1 and J usage is TRBJ1-6; a possible D gene is TRBD1 (5 bases). Trimming stripped 4 bases from V and 0 bases from J, with 10 bases between. Germline V lookup: CDR1 MNHNS, CDR2 SASEGT. The CDR3 is made up of 16 amino acids. The CDR3 nucleotides read TGTGCCAGCAGTGGGGACGTGACCTCCTATAATTCACCCCTCCACTTT. It translates to CASSGDVTSYNSPLHF.